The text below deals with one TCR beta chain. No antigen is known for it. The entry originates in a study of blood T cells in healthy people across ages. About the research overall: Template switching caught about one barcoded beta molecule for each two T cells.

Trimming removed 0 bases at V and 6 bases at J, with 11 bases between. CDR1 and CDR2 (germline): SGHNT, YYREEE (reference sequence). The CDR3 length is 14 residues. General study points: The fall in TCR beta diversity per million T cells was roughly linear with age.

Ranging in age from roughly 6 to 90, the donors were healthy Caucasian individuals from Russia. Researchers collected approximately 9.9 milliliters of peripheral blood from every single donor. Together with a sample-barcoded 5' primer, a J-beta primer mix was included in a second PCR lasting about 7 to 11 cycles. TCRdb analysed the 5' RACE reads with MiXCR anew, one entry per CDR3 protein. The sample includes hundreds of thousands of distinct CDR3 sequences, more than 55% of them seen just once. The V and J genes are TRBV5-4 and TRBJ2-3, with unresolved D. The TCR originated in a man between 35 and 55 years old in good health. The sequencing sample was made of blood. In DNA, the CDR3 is TGTGCCAGCAGCTTGGGATGGAAAAGGGATACGCAGTATTTT. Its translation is CASSLGWKRDTQYF.